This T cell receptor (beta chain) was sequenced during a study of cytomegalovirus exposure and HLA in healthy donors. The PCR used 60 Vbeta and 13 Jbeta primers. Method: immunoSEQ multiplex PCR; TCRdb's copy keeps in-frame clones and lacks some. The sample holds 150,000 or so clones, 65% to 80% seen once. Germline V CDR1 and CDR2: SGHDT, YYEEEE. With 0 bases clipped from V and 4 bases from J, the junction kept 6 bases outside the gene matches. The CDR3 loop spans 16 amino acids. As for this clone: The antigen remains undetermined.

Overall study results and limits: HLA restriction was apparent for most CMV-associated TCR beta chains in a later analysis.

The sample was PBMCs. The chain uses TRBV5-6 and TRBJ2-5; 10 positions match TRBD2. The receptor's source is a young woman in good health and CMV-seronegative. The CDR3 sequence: CASSLASSGSLETQYF. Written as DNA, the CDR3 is TGTGCCAGCAGCTTGGCTTCTAGCGGGAGTCTAGAGACCCAGTACTTC.